This T cell receptor (beta chain) was retrieved from a study of response to subunit inactivated influenza vaccine. General study results and limits: Authors suggested each seasonal influenza vaccination recruits few new T cells.

The germline CDR1 and CDR2 sequences are MGHDK and SYGVNS. CDR3 length: 15 amino acids. The V segment lost 1 base and the J segment 1 base; nucleotides outside the gene matches: 3. About this clonotype: Its cognate antigen is unknown.

TCRdb fed the RT-PCR reads into MiXCR, producing one record per CDR3 protein. Of about 610,000 distinct CDR3 sequences detected, roughly 15% appear once; the ten largest clones hold 11%. Here the sequenced sample was PBMCs from blood, taken about 12 days after vaccination. The rearrangement joins TRBV25-1 to TRBJ1-2; 7 positions agree with TRBD1. The receptor comes from a man aged 45 to 65 who received an inactivated influenza vaccine. The CDR3 protein is CASSESTGNNYGYTF. CDR3 DNA: TGTGCCAGCAGTGAATCGACAGGGAATAACTATGGCTACACCTTC.